This entry concerns a single T cell receptor (beta chain). V lost 3 bases and J 1 base, leaving 12 bases between the germline ends. Looked up from germline, CDR1 is MGHRA and CDR2 is YSYEKL. This CDR3 region has 15 residues. The sample is drawn from a study of blood T cell repertoires in COVID-19. About the research overall: The United States, Italy and Spain were the sources of the acute and convalescent COVID-19 samples. T cells, B-cell-depleted T cells, or PBMCs provided the cDNA or gDNA that served as material.

Under the authors' procedure: Amplified reference gene primers provided the basis for estimating nucleated cell counts. Produced via immunoSEQ multiplex PCR; TCRdb's table is partial and in-frame only. Clonal size and the V and J genes are those of that table, whereas D and trimming came from the DNA. This sample yields about 300,000 clones, of which approximately 82% are seen a single time; roughly 1.1% belongs to the top ten. V usage is TRBV4-1 and J usage is TRBJ1-1; possibly TRBD1 for D (5 bases). The sequence was obtained from a woman aged 50 to 65 with acute or convalescent COVID-19. Sequenced material: peripheral blood. The CDR3 is CASSHGTGTNTEAFF. Written as DNA, the CDR3 is TGCGCCAGCAGCCACGGTACAGGAACGAACACTGAAGCTTTCTTT.